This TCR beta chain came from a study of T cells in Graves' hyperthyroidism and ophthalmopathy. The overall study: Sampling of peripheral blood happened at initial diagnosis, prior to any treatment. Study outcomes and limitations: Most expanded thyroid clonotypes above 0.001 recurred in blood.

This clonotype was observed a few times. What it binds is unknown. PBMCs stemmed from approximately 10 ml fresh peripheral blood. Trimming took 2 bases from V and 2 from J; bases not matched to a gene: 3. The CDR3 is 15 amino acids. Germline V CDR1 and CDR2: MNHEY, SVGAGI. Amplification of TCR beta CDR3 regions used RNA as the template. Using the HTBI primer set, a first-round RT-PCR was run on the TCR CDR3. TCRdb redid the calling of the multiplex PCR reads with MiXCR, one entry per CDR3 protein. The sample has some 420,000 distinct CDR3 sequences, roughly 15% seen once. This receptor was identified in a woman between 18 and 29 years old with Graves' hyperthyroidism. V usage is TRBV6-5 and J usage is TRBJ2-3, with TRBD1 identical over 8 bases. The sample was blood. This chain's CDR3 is CASSYRTGYTDTQYF. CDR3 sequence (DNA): TGTGCCAGCAGTTACAGGACAGGGTACACAGATACGCAGTATTTT.